The 30 T cell receptor beta chains listed next were all sequenced from one sample in a study of T cell responses to AZD1222 COVID-19 vaccine (dated by TCRdb to 2020 to 2022). Libraries were prepared through the immunoSEQ multiplex PCR assay. This immuneACCESS table, as held by TCRdb, lists in-frame sequences with V and J called but not all clones. Of the missing ones, under half trace to an unresolved V gene in checked studies; the others have no known cause. Recorded for this sample are about 140,000 clones; approximately 90% of them occurred a single time. The ten largest clonotypes hold around 2.1% of the sample. In the paper's terms, the time point label means: about 28 days (+/-7) after the second vaccine dose. The specimen was peripheral blood, collected 28 days after the second AZD1222 dose. These receptor sequences come from an adult who received the AZD1222 COVID-19 vaccine.

The V and J genes are TRBV6-5 and TRBJ1-1, with D perhaps matching TRBD1 (5 bases). Germline CDR1 reads MNHEY; CDR2 reads SVGAGI. V lost 5 bases and J 1 base, leaving 11 bases between the germline ends. This CDR3 has 14 amino acids. This CDR3 reads CASSPRDWNTEAFF. For the CDR3, the DNA is TGTGCCAGCAGTCCCAGGGACTGGAACACTGAAGCTTTCTTT.

This chain joins TRBV15 and TRBJ1-1, with D maybe TRBD1 (5 bases). V gave up 5 bases and J gave up 3 bases, with 22 bases separating them. This CDR3 is built from 17 residues. Looked up from germline, CDR1 is LNHNV and CDR2 is YYDKDF (reference sequence). CDR3 loop: CATSGLIGAGTDTEAFF. The CDR3 DNA follows: TGTGCCACCAGCGGCCTGATCGGGGCAGGGACGGACACTGAAGCTTTCTTT.

The chain is built from TRBV3-1 (or the pseudogene TRBV3-2) and TRBJ2-7; a possible D gene is TRBD1 (6 bases). Trimming took 1 base from V and 3 from J, leaving 16 bases between them. The CDR3 extends over 16 amino acids. CDR1 and CDR2 (germline): LGHDT, YNNKEL (reference sequence). CDR3 coding DNA: TGTGCCAGCAGCCAAGTGAGCTGGGGGCGCTTCTACGAGCAGTACTTC. Its protein is CASSQVSWGRFYEQYF.

This sequence joins TRBV6-5 and TRBJ2-4; D is ambiguous. The germline V gene encodes CDR1 MNHEY and CDR2 SVGAGI. The V gene lost 10 bases and the J gene lost 2 bases, with 18 bases spanning the gap. This CDR3 has 15 residues. This chain's CDR3 is CATQPGHQTKNIQYF. The CDR3 DNA sequence: TGTGCCACCCAACCCGGGCACCAGACCAAAAACATTCAGTACTTC.

This sequence joins TRBV21-1 and TRBJ2-7; TRBD1 reflects the table's D call only, with no check against the DNA. TRBV21-1 is an annotated pseudogene. This CDR3 spans 14 amino acids. The CDR3 DNA reads TGTGCCAGCAGCGCAGGACAGAACTCCTACGAGCAGTACTTC. Protein sequence: CASSAGQNSYEQYF.

The chain combines TRBV13 with TRBJ2-7; 7 nucleotides align to TRBD1. CDR1 is PRHDT and CDR2 is FYEKMQ in the germline V gene (reference sequence). The trim removed 4 bases at V and 4 bases at J, leaving 7 bases unmatched. The CDR3 extends over 14 amino acids. CDR3 bases: TGTGCCAGCAGCTCCCGGGACAGACTGTACGAGCAGTACTTC. The encoded protein is CASSSRDRLYEQYF. Full variable domain (missing parts from reference TRBV13 and TRBJ2-7): AAGVIQSPRHLIKEKRETATLKCYPIPRHDTVYWYQQGPGQDPQFLISFYEKMQSDKGSIPDRFSAQQFSDYHSELNMSSLELGDSALYFCASSSRDRLYEQYFGPGTRLTVT.

This clone was observed a single time. This sequence joins TRBV25-1 and TRBJ1-2, with D maybe TRBD1 (6 bases). The V end was cut by 3 bases, the J end by 6 bases, with 17 bases between. CDR1 MGHDK and CDR2 SYGVNS come from the germline V gene. This CDR3 comprises 15 residues. In DNA form, the CDR3 reads TGTGCCAGCAGTGATACAAGGACAGTGACAGATGGCTACACCTTC. It encodes CASSDTRTVTDGYTF.

This chain uses TRBV9 with TRBJ1-1; D uncertain. The CDR3 totals 14 residues. Germline assignment: CDR1 SGDLS and CDR2 YYNGEE. Between the trimmed V and J ends, which lost 4 bases and 1 base, there was a span of 11 bases. As DNA, the CDR3 is TGTGCCAGCAGCTCCCAGGTGGGGAACACTGAAGCTTTCTTT. Protein product: CASSSQVGNTEAFF. Full variable domain (outside the CDR3, taken from reference TRBV9 and TRBJ1-1): DSGVTQTPKHLITATGQRVTLRCSPRSGDLSVYWYQQSLDQGLQFLIQYYNGEERAKGNILERFSAQQFPDLHSELNLSSLELGDSALYFCASSSQVGNTEAFFGQGTRLTVV.

The chain recombines TRBV18 with TRBJ1-1; TRBD1 is a possible D gene (5 bases). This CDR3 region has 15 residues. Trimming removed 2 bases at V and 0 bases at J, with 10 bases between. Germline V gene data show CDR1 as KGHSH and CDR2 as LQKENI. CDR3 residues: CASSPGGFVNTEAFF. Here the CDR3 DNA reads TGTGCCAGCTCACCAGGGGGATTCGTGAACACTGAAGCTTTCTTT.

The chain carries TRBV12-5 and TRBJ2-3; D call uncertain. The CDR3 spans 13 residues. V shed 6 bases and J shed 8 bases, with 15 bases lying between them. Germline CDR1 is LGHNT and CDR2 is FRNRAP. The CDR3 DNA is TGTGCTAGTGGCATGTCCGCGGAAGGTACGCAGTATTTT. Its translation: CASGMSAEGTQYF.

The gene calls are TRBV11-2 and TRBJ2-1; 14 bases are shared with TRBD2. This CDR3 spans 15 amino acids. V lost 0 bases to trimming and J lost 12 bases; unmatched junction nucleotides: 4. The germline gives CDR1 SGHAT, CDR2 FQNNGV. CDR3 DNA: TGTGCCAGCAGCTTAGACGGGACTAGCGGGAGCGGGCAGTTCTTC. The encoded protein is CASSLDGTSGSGQFF.

This chain connects TRBV29-1 to TRBJ2-4; the D gene is possibly TRBD2 (6 bases). The V end was cut by 7 bases, the J end by 6 bases, with 25 bases between. The CDR3 loop spans 16 amino acids. Germline CDR1 and CDR2: SQVTM and ANQGSEA. CDR3 residues: CSASVGGDFSLNIQYF. The DNA of the CDR3 is TGCAGCGCCTCTGTAGGAGGGGATTTTAGTTTAAACATTCAGTACTTC.

The chain has TRBV3-1 (or the pseudogene TRBV3-2) and TRBJ2-5; D may match TRBD1 or TRBD2 (6 bases each). This CDR3 region has 18 residues. V lost 4 bases, J lost 0 bases, and 21 bases lay in between. Germline CDR1 and CDR2: LGHDT and YNNKEL (reference sequence). DNA of the CDR3: TGTGCCAGCAGCCGTGGACAGTGGGGGGCCCTGTACCAAGAGACCCAGTACTTC. Translating it yields CASSRGQWGALYQETQYF.

The chain has TRBV10-3 and TRBJ1-1; D may be TRBD1 (6 bases). CDR1 is ENHRY, CDR2 SYGVKD, per germline. CDR3 length: 12 residues. V shed 3 bases and J shed 8 bases, with 10 bases lying between them. The CDR3 region is CAISESGTEAFF. The DNA for the CDR3 is TGTGCCATCAGTGAATCCGGGACAGAAGCTTTCTTT.

The table lists this clone with a count of one. The chain employs TRBV6-1 and TRBJ2-1, with 9 bases matching TRBD1. Germline CDR1 is MNHNS and CDR2 is SASEGT. V shed 2 bases, J shed 10 bases, and the junction held 9 bases outside the gene matches. The CDR3 sequence is 15 residues long. The CDR3 nucleotides are TGTGCCAGCAGTGAAACAGACAGGGGGATCGGAGAGCAGTTCTTC. It specifies CASSETDRGIGEQFF.

The chain employs TRBV23-1 and TRBJ2-6; TRBD1 might be the D (5 bases). TRBV23-1 is an open reading frame whose function is uncertain. The V end was cut by 8 bases, the J end by 2 bases, with 19 bases between. This CDR3 has 17 residues. The CDR3 DNA follows: TGCGCCAGCGGTAGGGGCAGGGAAGTTACTGGGGCCAACGTCCTGACTTTC. Translating gives CASGRGREVTGANVLTF.

The chain links TRBV4-1 to TRBJ2-1, with 11 bases fitting TRBD2. CDR3 length equals 18 residues. Trimming cost V 2 bases and J 0 bases; bases outside gene matches: 6. Germline CDR1 reads MGHRA; CDR2 reads YSYEKL. The CDR3 DNA reads as TGCGCCAGCAGCCAAACCGGGACTAGCGGACTCTCCTACAATGAGCAGTTCTTC. As protein: CASSQTGTSGLSYNEQFF.

This chain connects TRBV5-1 to TRBJ1-2; D remains ambiguous. The CDR3 runs to 14 residues. Trimming removed 2 bases from V and 2 bases from J, with 10 bases in between. Germline V gene data show CDR1 as SGHRS and CDR2 as YFSETQ. The DNA for the CDR3 is TGCGCCAGCAGCTTTGAGACACCAAACTATGGCTACACCTTC. Protein sequence: CASSFETPNYGYTF.

The rearrangement joins TRBV2 to TRBJ1-5; 8 bases fit TRBD1. The CDR3 has 15 residues. The germline V gene encodes CDR1 SNHLY and CDR2 FYNNEI. J lost 4 bases, V lost 6 bases, and 8 bases had no gene match. CDR3 nucleotides: TGTGCCAGCAGCCCCCATAGACAGGGGAATCAGCCCCAGCATTTT. This translates into CASSPHRQGNQPQHF. Combining the CDR3 with reference TRBV2 and TRBJ1-5 gives the whole variable domain EPEVTQTPSHQVTQMGQEVILRCVPISNHLYFYWYRQILGQKVEFLVSFYNNEISEKSEIFDDQFSVERPDGSNFTLKIRSTKLEDSAMYFCASSPHRQGNQPQHFGDGTRLSIL.

The chain employs TRBV15 and TRBJ2-1; 10 bases map to TRBD1. The CDR3 has 15 amino acids. Germline V CDR1 and CDR2: LNHNV, YYDKDF (reference sequence). Unmatched junction bases numbered 8, after V lost 3 bases and J lost 9 bases. The CDR3 coding sequence is TGTGCCACCAGCAGGGCCGGGACAGGGGTTTCTGAGCAGTTCTTC. This gives the protein CATSRAGTGVSEQFF.

The rearrangement joins TRBV6-5 to TRBJ1-1; no definite D call. Germline loops: CDR1 MNHEY, CDR2 SVGAGI. The CDR3 extends over 15 amino acids. Trimming took off 6 bases at V and 1 base at J, with 15 bases between the two ends. The CDR3, as DNA: TGTGCCAGCAGCCACCTAAGGGCAGCGAACACTGAAGCTTTCTTT. It translates to CASSHLRAANTEAFF.

The CDR3 protein is CASSPDVLLEYEQYF. Here the CDR3 DNA reads TGTGCCAGCAGCCCGGACGTATTGTTAGAGTACGAGCAGTACTTC. The chain is built from TRBV5-5 and TRBJ2-7; D not resolved. V was clipped by 4 bases and J by 4 bases, with 18 bases between them. Per germline, CDR1 SGHKS and CDR2 YYEKEE (reference sequence). CDR3 length: 15 amino acids.

The CDR3 coding sequence is TGTGCCAGCAGTGAAACTCGCCACGAAAAACTGTTTTTT. Translated, it gives CASSETRHEKLFF. V is TRBV2 and J is TRBJ1-4, with D unclear. The germline CDR1 and CDR2 sequences are SNHLY and FYNNEI. The CDR3 has 13 residues. Trimming took off 2 bases at V and 8 bases at J, with 9 bases between the two ends.

This chain links TRBV7-9 with TRBJ2-1; D may be TRBD2 (5 bases). Trimming left V 5 bases short and J 9 bases short, with 26 bases between. Germline V gene data show CDR1 as SEHNR and CDR2 as FQNEAQ (reference sequence). The CDR3 runs 17 residues. The CDR3 DNA sequence: TGTGCCAGCAGCCCGACCGCGCGGGTGGGCATCTCGAGTGAGCAGTTCTTC. The encoded protein is CASSPTARVGISSEQFF.

This sequence joins TRBV19 and TRBJ2-1, with unresolved D. The CDR3 runs to 14 residues. The germline gives CDR1 LNHDA, CDR2 SQIVND (reference sequence). Trimming removed 4 bases from V and 7 bases from J, with 14 bases in between. This CDR3 reads CASSSSPDGNEQFF. CDR3 DNA sequence: TGTGCCAGTAGTAGCTCCCCGGACGGGAATGAGCAGTTCTTC. The whole variable domain, remainder taken from reference TRBV19 and TRBJ2-1, is DGGITQSPKYLFRKEGQNVTLSCEQNLNHDAMYWYRQDPGQGLRLIYYSQIVNDFQKGDIAEGYSVSREKKESFPLTVTSAQKNPTAFYLCASSSSPDGNEQFFGPGTRLTVL.

In its sample, this clone was seen a few times. This rearrangement joins TRBV6-1 to TRBJ1-4, with D possibly matching TRBD1 (5 bases). Deletions cut 0 bases from V and 9 bases from J, with 14 bases between. Germline assignment: CDR1 MNHNS and CDR2 SASEGT. The CDR3 is made up of 15 amino acids. The CDR3 DNA follows: TGTGCCAGCAGTGAAGCTCCGGGACCGGGCCAAAAACTGTTTTTT. It specifies CASSEAPGPGQKLFF.

The V and J genes are TRBV7-2 and TRBJ1-2, with unresolved D. Germline loops: CDR1 SGHTA, CDR2 FQGNSA. V was pared by 2 bases and J by 4 bases, with 17 bases between. This CDR3 has 16 amino acids. CDR3: CASSLPLTGRLYGYTF. In DNA, the CDR3 is TGTGCCAGCAGCTTACCTCTCACGGGCAGACTCTATGGCTACACCTTC.

The chain has TRBV29-1 and TRBJ2-1; D may be TRBD2 (6 bases). V was trimmed by 8 bases and J by 0 bases, leaving 17 bases between them. CDR3 length: 15 residues. The V gene's germline CDR1 is SQVTM and CDR2 ANQGSEA. DNA for the CDR3: TGCAGCTTTTGGAGGGTGAACCGCTCCTACAATGAGCAGTTCTTC. It is translated as CSFWRVNRSYNEQFF.

The V and J genes are TRBV11-2 and TRBJ1-6; tentative D call: TRBD1 (5 bases). V was shortened by 0 bases and J by 7 bases, with 19 bases between the two germline ends. The V gene's germline CDR1 is SGHAT and CDR2 FQNNGV. The CDR3 sequence is 18 residues long. CDR3 residues: CASSLERGSLQGNSPLHF. Written as DNA, the CDR3 is TGTGCCAGCAGCTTAGAGAGGGGCAGCCTTCAGGGAAATTCACCCCTCCACTTT.

This chain connects TRBV27 to TRBJ2-7; weak D call: TRBD2 (5 bases). Germline CDR1 MNHEY, CDR2 SMNVEV (reference sequence). Trimming took off 2 bases at V and 2 bases at J, with 7 bases between the two ends. CDR3 length: 13 residues. CDR3 DNA: TGTGCCAGCAGTTTAGTGGGAGCCTACGAGCAGTACTTC. Translating gives CASSLVGAYEQYF.